The source of this TCR beta chain is a study of blood T cell repertoires in COVID-19. Study information: Collection of acute and convalescent COVID-19 samples took place in the United States, Italy and Spain.

Per the study methods: By means of reference gene primer amplification, nucleated cell counts were estimated. Repertoires were generated with immunoSEQ multiplex PCR, while TCRdb's copy carries only in-frame clones and drops some. Clonal size and the V and J genes are those of that table, whereas D and trimming came from the DNA. The sample holds some 370,000 clones, approximately 87% seen once. There are 13 residues in the CDR3. The V end lost 4 bases, the J end lost 6 bases, and 12 bases lay between the germline ends. Germline-derived CDR1 and CDR2 are SGHNT and YYREEE (reference sequence). A Seattle source enrolled patients during active infection and followed them longitudinally.

The TCR sequence derives from a woman aged 25 to 45 with COVID-19, enrolled during active disease. Sequencing used peripheral blood. The rearrangement uses TRBV5-4 and TRBJ2-3; maybe TRBD1 (6 bases). CDR3 DNA sequence: TGTGCCAGCAGCGGACAGATCTCGGATACGCAGTATTTT. Protein sequence: CASSGQISDTQYF.